By frequency in the sample, the clone carrying this T cell receptor beta chain is medium-sized. Within a library made for alpha chains, this beta chain is off target, and its count is uninformative. The sample comes from a study of spatial heterogeneity in lung cancer. TCRdb independently ran MiXCR on the 5' RACE reads; one entry per CDR3 protein. The table has about 3,300 distinct CDR3 sequences, less than 3.5% seen once. As for time point: sample taken at primary tumor resection. There are 13 residues in the CDR3. Trimming cost V 4 bases and J 7 bases; bases outside gene matches: 5. Germline V lookup: CDR1 SGHDT, CDR2 YYEEEE.

This TCR came from a human donor with early-stage non-small cell lung cancer. The chain joins TRBV5-6 to TRBJ1-5; 7 nucleotides match TRBD1. Sequences were derived from lung tissue, sampled at surgery. This CDR3 is CASSLQGLQPQHF. The CDR3 nucleotides read TGTGCCAGCAGCCTACAGGGGTTGCAGCCCCAGCATTTT.